This is a list of T cell receptor beta chains from one sample in a study of post-analysis software for immune sequencing data. TCRdb independently ran MiXCR on the PCR reads; one entry per CDR3 protein. Among about 400,000 distinct CDR3 sequences listed, less than 35% were seen once. Material for sequencing was blood. The receptors come from a girl aged 10-17 years with multiple sclerosis. Both conserved end residues are part of each CDR3. The order of the fields is V gene, CDR3 protein.

V gene: TRBV27
CDR3 protein: CASSARQGPSYEQYF

V gene: TRBV29-1
CDR3 protein: CSGLAVQETQFF

V gene: TRBV18
CDR3 protein: CASSPLAGYTDTQYF

V gene: TRBV12-3/TRBV12-4
CDR3 protein: CASGSRDLSPLHF

V gene: TRBV9
CDR3 protein: CASSVGSDTGTQYF

V gene: TRBV28
CDR3 protein: CASRRTGDDGYTF

V gene: TRBV11-2
CDR3 protein: CASRGQGWVAAVWNTIYF

V gene: TRBV7-3
CDR3 protein: CASSTHQDNEQFF

V gene: TRBV20-1
CDR3 protein: CSARDMLAGGGEQFF

V gene: TRBV4-1
CDR3 protein: CASSQVKNEKLFF

V gene: TRBV5-1
CDR3 protein: CASSLWGPGTASTDTQYF

V gene: TRBV4-1
CDR3 protein: CASSPGGEDEQFF

V gene: TRBV5-1
CDR3 protein: CASSFDSDDEQFF

V gene: TRBV24-1
CDR3 protein: CATSDSDRGKGDTQYF

V gene: TRBV29-1
CDR3 protein: CSVEDLDEQYF

V gene: TRBV12-3/TRBV12-4
CDR3 protein: CASSLRENEKLYF

V gene: TRBV7-9
CDR3 protein: CASSLTGSGEKLFF

V gene: TRBV27
CDR3 protein: CASSPMTGRYEQYF

V gene: TRBV12-3/TRBV12-4
CDR3 protein: CASSSPRQATNEKLFF

V gene: TRBV2
CDR3 protein: CASAAGLEQYF

V gene: TRBV10-3
CDR3 protein: CAISESVSTSYNSPLHF

V gene: TRBV7-6
CDR3 protein: CASSKWAVGAGDGQPQHF

V gene: TRBV29-1
CDR3 protein: CSVEGQEASKNIQYF

V gene: TRBV4-2
CDR3 protein: CASSPGQYTTDTQYF

V gene: TRBV7-2
CDR3 protein: CASRTGNYEQYF

V gene: TRBV7-2
CDR3 protein: CASSLALYPGTGSDYTF